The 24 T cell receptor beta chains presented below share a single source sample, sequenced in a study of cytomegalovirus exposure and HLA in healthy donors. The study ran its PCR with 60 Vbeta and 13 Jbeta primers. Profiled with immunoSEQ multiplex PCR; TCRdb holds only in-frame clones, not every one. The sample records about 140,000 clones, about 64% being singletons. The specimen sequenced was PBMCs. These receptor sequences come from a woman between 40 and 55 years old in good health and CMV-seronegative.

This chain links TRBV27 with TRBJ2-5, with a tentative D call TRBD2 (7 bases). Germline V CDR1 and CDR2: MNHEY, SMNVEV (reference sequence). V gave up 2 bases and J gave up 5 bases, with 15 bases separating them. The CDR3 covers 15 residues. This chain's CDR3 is CASSLKGGPWETQYF. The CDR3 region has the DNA TGTGCCAGCAGTTTAAAGGGGGGGCCATGGGAGACCCAGTACTTC.

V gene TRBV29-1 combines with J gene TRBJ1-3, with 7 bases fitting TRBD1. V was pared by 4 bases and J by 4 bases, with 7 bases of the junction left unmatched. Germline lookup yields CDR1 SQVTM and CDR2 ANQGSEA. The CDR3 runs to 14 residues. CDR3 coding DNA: TGCAGCGTTGTAAAGGGGGCGGAAGGAAACACCATATATTTT. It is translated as CSVVKGAEGNTIYF.

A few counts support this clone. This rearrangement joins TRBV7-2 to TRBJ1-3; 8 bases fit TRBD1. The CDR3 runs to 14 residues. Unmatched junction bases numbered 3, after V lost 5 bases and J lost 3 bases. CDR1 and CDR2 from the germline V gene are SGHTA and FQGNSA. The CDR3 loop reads CASSRTGNGNTIYF. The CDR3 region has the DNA TGTGCCAGCAGCAGGACAGGGAATGGAAACACCATATATTTT.

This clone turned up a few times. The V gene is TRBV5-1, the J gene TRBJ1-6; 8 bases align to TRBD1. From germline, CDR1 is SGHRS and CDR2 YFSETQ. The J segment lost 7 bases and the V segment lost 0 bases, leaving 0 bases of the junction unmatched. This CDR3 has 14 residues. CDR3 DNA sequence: TGCGCCAGCAGCTTGGCAGGGGGCAATTCACCCCTCCACTTT. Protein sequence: CASSLAGGNSPLHF.

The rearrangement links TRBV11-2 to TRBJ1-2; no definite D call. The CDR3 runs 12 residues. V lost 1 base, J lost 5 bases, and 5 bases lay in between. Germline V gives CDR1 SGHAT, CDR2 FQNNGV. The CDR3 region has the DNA TGTGCCAGCAGCTTAGGAGTTTATGGCTACACCTTC. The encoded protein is CASSLGVYGYTF.

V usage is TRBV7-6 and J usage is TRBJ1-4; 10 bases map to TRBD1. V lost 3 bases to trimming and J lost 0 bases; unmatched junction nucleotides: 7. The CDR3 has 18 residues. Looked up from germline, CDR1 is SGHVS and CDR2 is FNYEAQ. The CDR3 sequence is CASSLQGQGPSTNEKLFF. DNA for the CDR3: TGTGCCAGCAGCTTGCAGGGACAGGGGCCATCAACTAATGAAAAACTGTTTTTT.

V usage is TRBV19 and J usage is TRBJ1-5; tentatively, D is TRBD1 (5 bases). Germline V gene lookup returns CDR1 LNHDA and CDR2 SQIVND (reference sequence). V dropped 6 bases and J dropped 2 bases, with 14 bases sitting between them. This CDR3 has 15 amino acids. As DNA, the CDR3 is TGTGCCAGTAGCCAGGGTGACCTGGGCAATCAGCCCCAGCATTTT. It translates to CASSQGDLGNQPQHF.

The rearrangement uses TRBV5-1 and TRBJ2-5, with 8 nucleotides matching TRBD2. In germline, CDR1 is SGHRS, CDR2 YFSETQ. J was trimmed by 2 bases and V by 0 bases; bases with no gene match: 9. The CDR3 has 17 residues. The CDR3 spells CASSLALASGPQETQYF. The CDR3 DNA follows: TGCGCCAGCAGCTTGGCCTTGGCTAGCGGGCCGCAAGAGACCCAGTACTTC.

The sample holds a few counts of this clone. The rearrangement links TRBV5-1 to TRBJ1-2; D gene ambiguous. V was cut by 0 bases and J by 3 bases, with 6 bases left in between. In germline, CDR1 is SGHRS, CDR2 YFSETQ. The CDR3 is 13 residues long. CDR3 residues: CASSLGSHYGYTF. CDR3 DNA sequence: TGCGCCAGCAGCTTGGGTAGCCACTATGGCTACACCTTC.

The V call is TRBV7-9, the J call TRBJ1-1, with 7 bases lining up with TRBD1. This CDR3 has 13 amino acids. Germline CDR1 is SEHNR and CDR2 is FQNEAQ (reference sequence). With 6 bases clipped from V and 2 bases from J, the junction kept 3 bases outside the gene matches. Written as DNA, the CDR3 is TGTGCCAGCAGGTACAGGGGTAACACTGAAGCTTTCTTT. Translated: CASRYRGNTEAFF. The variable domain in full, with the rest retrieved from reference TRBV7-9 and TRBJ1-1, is DTGVSQNPRHKITKRGQNVTFRCDPISEHNRLYWYRQTLGQGPEFLTYFQNEAQLEKSRLLSDRFSAERPKGSFSTLEIQRTEQGDSAMYLCASRYRGNTEAFFGQGTRLTVV.

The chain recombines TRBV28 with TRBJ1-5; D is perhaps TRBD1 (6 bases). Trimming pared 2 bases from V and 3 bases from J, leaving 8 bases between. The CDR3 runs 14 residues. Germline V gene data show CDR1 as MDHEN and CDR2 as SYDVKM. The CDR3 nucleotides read TGTGCCAGCAGTTTACCAGGGGTCAATCAGCCCCAGCATTTT. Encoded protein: CASSLPGVNQPQHF.

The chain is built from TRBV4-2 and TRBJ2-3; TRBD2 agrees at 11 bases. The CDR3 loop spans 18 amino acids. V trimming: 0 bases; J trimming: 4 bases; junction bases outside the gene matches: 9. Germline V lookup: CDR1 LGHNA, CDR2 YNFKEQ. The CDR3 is CASSQEGASGGWADTQYF. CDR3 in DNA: TGTGCCAGCAGCCAAGAGGGGGCTAGCGGGGGGTGGGCAGATACGCAGTATTTT.

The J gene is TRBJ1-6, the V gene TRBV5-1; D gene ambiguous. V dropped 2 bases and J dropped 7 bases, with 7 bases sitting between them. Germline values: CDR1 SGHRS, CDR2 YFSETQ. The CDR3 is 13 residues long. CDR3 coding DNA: TGCGCCAGCAGCTTAGCGGGAAATTCACCCCTCCACTTT. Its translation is CASSLAGNSPLHF.

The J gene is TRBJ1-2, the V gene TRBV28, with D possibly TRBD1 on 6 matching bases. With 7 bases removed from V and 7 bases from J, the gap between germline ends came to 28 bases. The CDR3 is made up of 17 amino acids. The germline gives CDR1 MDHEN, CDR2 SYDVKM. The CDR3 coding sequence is TGTGCCAGCAACTCCATTATAAGGGACACGGTTCAAGGTGGCTACACCTTC. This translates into CASNSIIRDTVQGGYTF.

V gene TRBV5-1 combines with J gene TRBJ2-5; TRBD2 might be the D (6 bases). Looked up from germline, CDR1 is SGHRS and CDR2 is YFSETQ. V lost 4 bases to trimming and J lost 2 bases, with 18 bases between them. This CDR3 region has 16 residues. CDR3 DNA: TGCGCCAGCAGCGGAGTGGGGACGGGACTGCAAGAGACCCAGTACTTC. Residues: CASSGVGTGLQETQYF.

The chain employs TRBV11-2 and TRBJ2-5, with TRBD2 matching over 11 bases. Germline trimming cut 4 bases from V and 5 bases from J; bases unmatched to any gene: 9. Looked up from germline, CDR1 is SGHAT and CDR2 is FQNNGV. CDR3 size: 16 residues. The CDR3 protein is CASSWVSGGVRETQYF. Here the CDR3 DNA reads TGTGCCAGCAGCTGGGTTAGCGGGGGGGTTCGGGAGACCCAGTACTTC. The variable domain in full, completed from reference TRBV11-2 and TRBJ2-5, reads EAGVAQSPRYKIIEKRQSVAFWCNPISGHATLYWYQQILGQGPKLLIQFQNNGVVDDSQLPKDRFSAERLKGVDSTLKIQPAKLEDSAVYLCASSWVSGGVRETQYFGPGTRLLVL.

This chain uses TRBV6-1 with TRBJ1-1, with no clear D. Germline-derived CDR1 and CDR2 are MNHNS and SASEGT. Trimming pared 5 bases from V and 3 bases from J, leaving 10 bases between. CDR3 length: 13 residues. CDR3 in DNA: TGTGCCAGCAGTCGAAGGCGGGACACTGAAGCTTTCTTT. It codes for CASSRRRDTEAFF.

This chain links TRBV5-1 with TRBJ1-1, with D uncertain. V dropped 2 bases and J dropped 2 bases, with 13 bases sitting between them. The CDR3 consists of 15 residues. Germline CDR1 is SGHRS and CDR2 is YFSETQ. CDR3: CASSFVSAGNTEAFF. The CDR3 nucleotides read TGCGCCAGCAGCTTTGTATCGGCAGGTAACACTGAAGCTTTCTTT. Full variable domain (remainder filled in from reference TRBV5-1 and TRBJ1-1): KAGVTQTPRYLIKTRGQQVTLSCSPISGHRSVSWYQQTPGQGLQFLFEYFSETQRNKGNFPGRFSGRQFSNSRSEMNVSTLELGDSALYLCASSFVSAGNTEAFFGQGTRLTVV.

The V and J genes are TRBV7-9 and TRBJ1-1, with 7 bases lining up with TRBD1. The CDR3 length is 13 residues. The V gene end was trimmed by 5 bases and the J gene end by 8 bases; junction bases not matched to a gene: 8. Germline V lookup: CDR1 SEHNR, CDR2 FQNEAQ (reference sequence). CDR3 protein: CASSGSTGSEAFF. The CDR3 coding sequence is TGTGCCAGCAGCGGGTCGACAGGGTCCGAAGCTTTCTTT.

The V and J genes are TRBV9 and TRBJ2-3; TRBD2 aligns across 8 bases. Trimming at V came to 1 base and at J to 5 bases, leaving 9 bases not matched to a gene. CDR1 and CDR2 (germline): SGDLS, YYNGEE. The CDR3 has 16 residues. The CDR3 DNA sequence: TGTGCCAGCAGCGTAAGGAGCGGGGGACTCGGAGATACGCAGTATTTT. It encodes CASSVRSGGLGDTQYF.

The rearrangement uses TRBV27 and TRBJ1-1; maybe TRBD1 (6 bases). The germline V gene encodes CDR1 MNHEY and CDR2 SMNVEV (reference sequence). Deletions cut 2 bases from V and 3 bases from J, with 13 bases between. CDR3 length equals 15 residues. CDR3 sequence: CASSLDYRVDTEAFF. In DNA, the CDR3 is TGTGCCAGCAGTTTAGATTACAGGGTCGACACTGAAGCTTTCTTT.

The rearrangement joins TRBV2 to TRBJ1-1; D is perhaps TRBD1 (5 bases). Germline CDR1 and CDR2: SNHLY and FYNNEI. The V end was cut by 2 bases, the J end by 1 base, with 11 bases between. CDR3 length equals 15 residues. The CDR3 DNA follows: TGTGCCAGCAGTGAAAAGGGGTTGGGGAACACTGAAGCTTTCTTT. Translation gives CASSEKGLGNTEAFF.

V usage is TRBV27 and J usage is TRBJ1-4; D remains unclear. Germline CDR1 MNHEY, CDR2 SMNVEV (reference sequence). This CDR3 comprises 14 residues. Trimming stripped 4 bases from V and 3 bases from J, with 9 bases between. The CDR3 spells CASSWAGPNEKLFF. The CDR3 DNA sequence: TGTGCCAGCAGTTGGGCGGGTCCTAATGAAAAACTGTTTTTT.

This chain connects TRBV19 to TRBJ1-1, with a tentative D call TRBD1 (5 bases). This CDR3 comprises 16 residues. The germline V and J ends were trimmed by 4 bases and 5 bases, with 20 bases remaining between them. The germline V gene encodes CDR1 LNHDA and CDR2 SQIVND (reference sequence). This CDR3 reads CASSTGGRGMRTEAFF. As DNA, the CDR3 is TGTGCCAGTAGTACCGGGGGGAGGGGTATGAGGACTGAAGCTTTCTTT.